Reported below is one T cell receptor beta chain. Its target is unknown. This specimen belongs to a study of T cells in Graves' hyperthyroidism and ophthalmopathy. Whole-study findings and limits: The model anticipated ophthalmopathy a median 6.5 months pre-onset.

Template material for amplifying TCR beta CDR3 regions consisted of RNA transcripts. The HTBI primer set served for first-round RT-PCR of the TCR CDR3. Using its own MiXCR run on the multiplex PCR reads, TCRdb lists one record per CDR3 protein. The data hold approximately 720,000 distinct CDR3 sequences, with approximately 19% observed a single time. The hyperthyroidism patients had all been newly diagnosed, and their disease duration was under 2 months. Their ages ranged from 18 to 65 years. The origin of this receptor is a woman between 45 and 65 years old with Graves' hyperthyroidism that later progressed to Graves' ophthalmopathy. The specimen sequenced was blood.

The CDR3 protein is CATSRERGVETQYF. Written as DNA, the CDR3 is TGTGCCACCAGCAGAGAACGGGGGGTAGAGACCCAGTACTTC. The chain has TRBV15 and TRBJ2-5; 7 bases are a match to TRBD2. The junction had 2 bases not matched to a gene; V was cut back by 0 bases and J by 4 bases. CDR3 length: 14 residues. Germline V gene data show CDR1 as LNHNV and CDR2 as YYDKDF (reference sequence).